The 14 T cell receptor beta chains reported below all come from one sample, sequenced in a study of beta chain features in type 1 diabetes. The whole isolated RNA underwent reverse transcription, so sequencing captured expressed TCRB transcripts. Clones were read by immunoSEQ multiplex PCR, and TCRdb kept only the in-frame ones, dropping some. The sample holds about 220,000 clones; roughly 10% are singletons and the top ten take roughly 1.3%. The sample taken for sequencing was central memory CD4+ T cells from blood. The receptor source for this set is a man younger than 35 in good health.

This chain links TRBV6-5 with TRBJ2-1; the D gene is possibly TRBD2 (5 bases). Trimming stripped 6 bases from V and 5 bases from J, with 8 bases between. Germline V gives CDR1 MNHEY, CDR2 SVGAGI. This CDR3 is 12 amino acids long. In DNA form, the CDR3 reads TGTGCCAGCAGGGAGGTCGACAATGAGCAGTTCTTC. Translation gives CASREVDNEQFF.

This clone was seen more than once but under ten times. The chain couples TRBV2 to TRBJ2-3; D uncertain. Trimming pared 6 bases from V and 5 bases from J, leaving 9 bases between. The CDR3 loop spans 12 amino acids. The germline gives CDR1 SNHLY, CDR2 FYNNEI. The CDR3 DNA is TGTGCCAGCAGACTCGAAGGAGATACGCAGTATTTT. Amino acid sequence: CASRLEGDTQYF. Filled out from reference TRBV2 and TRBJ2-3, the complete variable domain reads EPEVTQTPSHQVTQMGQEVILRCVPISNHLYFYWYRQILGQKVEFLVSFYNNEISEKSEIFDDQFSVERPDGSNFTLKIRSTKLEDSAMYFCASRLEGDTQYFGPGTRLTVL.

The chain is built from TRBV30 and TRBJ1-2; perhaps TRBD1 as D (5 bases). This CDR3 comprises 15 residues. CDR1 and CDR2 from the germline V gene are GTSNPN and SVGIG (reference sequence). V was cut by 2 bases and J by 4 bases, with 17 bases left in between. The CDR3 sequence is CAWSTSRGTGYGYTF. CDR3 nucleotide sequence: TGTGCCTGGAGTACCTCCCGGGGGACGGGCTATGGCTACACCTTC.

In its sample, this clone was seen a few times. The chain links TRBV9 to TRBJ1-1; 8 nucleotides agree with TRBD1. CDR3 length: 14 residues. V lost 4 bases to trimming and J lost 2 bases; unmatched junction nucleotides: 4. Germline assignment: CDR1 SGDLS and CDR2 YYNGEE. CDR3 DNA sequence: TGTGCCAGCAGCCAGACAGGGGTTAACACTGAAGCTTTCTTT. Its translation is CASSQTGVNTEAFF. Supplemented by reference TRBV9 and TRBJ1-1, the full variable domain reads DSGVTQTPKHLITATGQRVTLRCSPRSGDLSVYWYQQSLDQGLQFLIQYYNGEERAKGNILERFSAQQFPDLHSELNLSSLELGDSALYFCASSQTGVNTEAFFGQGTRLTVV.

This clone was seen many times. This chain's CDR3 is CAWSVRIPEKLFF. Here the CDR3 DNA reads TGTGCCTGGAGTGTACGGATTCCCGAAAAACTGTTTTTT. This chain connects TRBV30 to TRBJ1-4; D gene unclear. Germline V gene lookup returns CDR1 GTSNPN and CDR2 SVGIG (reference sequence). CDR3 length: 13 amino acids. The germline V and J ends were trimmed by 0 bases and 8 bases, with 10 bases remaining between them.

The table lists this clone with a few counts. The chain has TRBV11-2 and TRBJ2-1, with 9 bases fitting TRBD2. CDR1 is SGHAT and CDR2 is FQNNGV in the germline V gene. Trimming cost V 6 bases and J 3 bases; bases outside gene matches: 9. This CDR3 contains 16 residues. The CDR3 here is CASRSIAGANYNEQFF. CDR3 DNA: TGTGCCAGCAGGTCTATAGCGGGAGCAAACTACAATGAGCAGTTCTTC.

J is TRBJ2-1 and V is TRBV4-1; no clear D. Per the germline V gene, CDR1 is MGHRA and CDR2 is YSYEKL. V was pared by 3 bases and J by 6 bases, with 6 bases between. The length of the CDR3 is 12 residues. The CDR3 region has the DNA TGCGCCAGCAGCCAGGAAATCAATGAGCAGTTCTTC. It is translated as CASSQEINEQFF.

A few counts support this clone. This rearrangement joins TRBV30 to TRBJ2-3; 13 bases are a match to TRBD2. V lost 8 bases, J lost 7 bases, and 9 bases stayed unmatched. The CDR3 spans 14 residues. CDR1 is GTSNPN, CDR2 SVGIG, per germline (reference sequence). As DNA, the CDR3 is TGTGCCAGCCAGCCGGGACTAGCGGGATATACGCAGTATTTT. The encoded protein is CASQPGLAGYTQYF. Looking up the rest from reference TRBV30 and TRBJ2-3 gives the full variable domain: SQTIHQWPATLVQPVGSPLSLECTVEGTSNPNLYWYRQAAGRGLQLLFYSVGIGQISSEVPQNLSASRPQDRQFILSSKKLLLSDSGFYLCASQPGLAGYTQYFGPGTRLTVL.

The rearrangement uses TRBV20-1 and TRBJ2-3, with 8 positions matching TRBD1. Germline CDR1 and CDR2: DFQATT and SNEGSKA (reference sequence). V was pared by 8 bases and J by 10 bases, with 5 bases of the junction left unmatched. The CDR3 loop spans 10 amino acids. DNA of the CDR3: TGCAGTCCAACAGGGGGATCGCAGTATTTT. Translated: CSPTGGSQYF.

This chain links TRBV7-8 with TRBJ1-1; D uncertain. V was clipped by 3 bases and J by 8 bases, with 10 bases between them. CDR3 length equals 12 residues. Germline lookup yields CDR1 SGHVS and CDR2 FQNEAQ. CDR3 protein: CASSLWGLEAFF. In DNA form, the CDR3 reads TGTGCCAGCAGCTTGTGGGGATTAGAAGCTTTCTTT.

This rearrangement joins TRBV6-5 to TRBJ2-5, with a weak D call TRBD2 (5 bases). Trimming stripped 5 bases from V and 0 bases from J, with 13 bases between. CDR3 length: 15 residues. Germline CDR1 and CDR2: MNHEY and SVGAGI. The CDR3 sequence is CASSPPAVNQETQYF. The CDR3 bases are TGTGCCAGCAGTCCCCCAGCGGTCAACCAAGAGACCCAGTACTTC.

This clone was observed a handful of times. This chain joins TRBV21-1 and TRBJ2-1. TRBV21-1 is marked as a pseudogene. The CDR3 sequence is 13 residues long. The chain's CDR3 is CASSKERYNEQFF. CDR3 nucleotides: TGTGCCAGCAGCAAAGAAAGGTACAATGAGCAGTTCTTC.

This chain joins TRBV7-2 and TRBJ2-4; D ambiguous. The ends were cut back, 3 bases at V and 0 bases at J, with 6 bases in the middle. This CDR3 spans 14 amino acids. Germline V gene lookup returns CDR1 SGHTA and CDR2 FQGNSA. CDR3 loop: CASSFTLAKNIQYF. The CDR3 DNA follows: TGTGCCAGCAGCTTTACCCTAGCCAAAAACATTCAGTACTTC. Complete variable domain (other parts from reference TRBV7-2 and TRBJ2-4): GAGVSQSPSNKVTEKGKDVELRCDPISGHTALYWYRQSLGQGLEFLIYFQGNSAPDKSGLPSDRFSAERTGGSVSTLTIQRTQQEDSAVYLCASSFTLAKNIQYFGAGTRLSVL.

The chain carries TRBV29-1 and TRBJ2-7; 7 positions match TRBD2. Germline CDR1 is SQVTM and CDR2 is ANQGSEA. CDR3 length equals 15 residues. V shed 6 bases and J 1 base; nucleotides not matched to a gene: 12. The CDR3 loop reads CSVLKLATNSYEQYF. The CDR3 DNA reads TGCAGCGTCCTCAAACTAGCGACAAATTCCTACGAGCAGTACTTC.